This record concerns one T cell receptor (beta chain) sequence. These data originate in a study of blood T cells in healthy people across ages. About the study: Through template switching, about one barcoded beta molecule was captured per two T cells, as measured in model experiments.

A J-beta primer mix and a sample-barcoded 5' primer were used in a second PCR of roughly 7 to 12 cycles. TCRdb reprocessed the 5' RACE reads with MiXCR, giving one entry per CDR3 protein. This table holds 1.5 million to 2 million distinct CDR3 sequences, approximately 39% found once. The CDR3 is 15 residues long. The germline CDR1 and CDR2 sequences are DFQATT and SNEGSKA (reference sequence). Trimming took 3 bases from V and 6 from J; bases not matched to a gene: 7. The sequenced sample consisted of blood. This chain links TRBV20-1 with TRBJ2-3; 12 nucleotides line up with TRBD2. This clonotype was sampled from a human donor in good health. The CDR3 DNA reads TGCAGTGCTAGCCTCAGGACTAGCGGGGCGGATACGCAGTATTTT. Its translation is CSASLRTSGADTQYF.